Each of the 32 T cell receptor beta chains below was sequenced from the same sample in a study of cytotoxic CD8 clonotypes in ibrutinib-treated CLL. TCRdb keeps only in-frame clones here, not all; method: immunoSEQ multiplex PCR. The sample holds 150,000 or so clones; more than 70% are singletons and the top ten take 3%. Sequencing used PBMCs, obtained at disease progression, from a patient treated with ibrutinib. These receptors were obtained from a human donor with chronic lymphocytic leukemia.

Only one count was recorded for this clone. The chain combines TRBV7-2 with TRBJ1-2, with D perhaps matching TRBD1 (5 bases). Germline loops: CDR1 SGHTA, CDR2 FQGNSA. The CDR3 runs to 17 residues. The V gene lost 5 bases and the J gene lost 2 bases, with 21 bases spanning the gap. Written as DNA, the CDR3 is TGTGCCAGCAGCCCTCGACAGTACGTATTATTGAACTATGGCTACACCTTC. This translates into CASSPRQYVLLNYGYTF. Based on the CDR3 plus reference TRBV7-2 and TRBJ1-2, the full variable domain is GAGVSQSPSNKVTEKGKDVELRCDPISGHTALYWYRQSLGQGLEFLIYFQGNSAPDKSGLPSDRFSAERTGGSVSTLTIQRTQQEDSAVYLCASSPRQYVLLNYGYTFGSGTRLTVV.

The gene calls are TRBV28 and TRBJ2-7; 8 bases line up with TRBD2. J lost 3 bases, V lost 6 bases, and 13 bases had no gene match. This CDR3 is 16 amino acids long. CDR1 and CDR2 from the germline V gene are MDHEN and SYDVKM. DNA of the CDR3: TGTGCCAGCAGCCCTCAGTACGGGAGGGCCGTCTACGAGCAGTACTTC. Amino acid sequence: CASSPQYGRAVYEQYF.

The genes are TRBV4-1 and TRBJ1-5, with D possibly matching TRBD1 (6 bases). V was shortened by 1 base and J by 4 bases, with 14 bases between the two germline ends. Germline CDR1 MGHRA, CDR2 YSYEKL. CDR3 length: 16 residues. The chain's CDR3 is CASSQGHGGLNQPQHF. In DNA, the CDR3 is TGCGCCAGCAGCCAAGGACACGGGGGGCTGAATCAGCCCCAGCATTTT.

The CDR3 coding sequence is TGTGCCAGCAGCATTGGAGGGGGGGGAACAGATACGCAGTATTTT. It yields the protein CASSIGGGGTDTQYF. This chain links TRBV5-8 with TRBJ2-3, with D possibly being TRBD2 (7 bases). Germline V gene lookup returns CDR1 SGHTS and CDR2 YDEGEE. Trimming removed 4 bases at V and 3 bases at J, with 15 bases between. The CDR3 has 15 residues.

This rearrangement joins TRBV4-2 to TRBJ2-7; D could derive from TRBD1 or TRBD2 (5 bases each). V lost 1 base and J lost 4, with 14 bases in between. Germline V gene data show CDR1 as LGHNA and CDR2 as YNFKEQ. The length of the CDR3 is 15 residues. Here the CDR3 reads CASSQAPGTQYEQYF. The CDR3 DNA reads as TGTGCCAGCAGCCAAGCCCCCGGGACCCAATACGAGCAGTACTTC.

As to this clone: One end of the junction does not line up with germline, which may come from a read error. This chain joins TRBV6-6 and TRBJ2-1; D possibly uses TRBD1 or TRBD2 (6 bases each). Germline V gene sequence: CDR1 MNHNY, CDR2 SVGAGI (reference sequence). The CDR3 contains 16 residues. The DNA for the CDR3 is TGTGCCAGCACTTGGGCGGGGACAAGCTCCTACAATGAGGAGTTCTTC. Its protein is CASTWAGTSSYNEEFF.

The V and J genes are TRBV2 and TRBJ2-2; TRBD2 aligns across 8 bases. CDR1 SNHLY and CDR2 FYNNEI come from the germline V gene. Losses at the gene ends were 3 bases for V and 5 bases for J; bases not matched to a gene: 11. There are 17 residues in the CDR3. This CDR3 reads CASSDKSSGSWTGELFF. In DNA, the CDR3 is TGTGCCAGCAGTGATAAGTCCAGCGGGAGCTGGACCGGGGAGCTGTTTTTT.

The genes are TRBV9 and TRBJ1-2; D is unresolved. The CDR3 has 14 amino acids. Germline CDR1 is SGDLS and CDR2 is YYNGEE. V shed 0 bases and J shed 4 bases, with 10 bases lying between them. The CDR3 coding sequence is TGTGCCAGCAGCGTAGAGGAGACAACCTATGGCTACACCTTC. This encodes CASSVEETTYGYTF.

This chain uses TRBV4-2 with TRBJ2-7; D is possibly TRBD1 (5 bases). The CDR3 covers 14 residues. Trimming shortened V by 0 bases and J by 1 base, and 7 bases separated the two germline ends. Germline CDR1 and CDR2: LGHNA and YNFKEQ. The CDR3 sequence is CASSQDYRSYEQYF. The CDR3 DNA reads TGTGCCAGCAGCCAAGATTACAGGTCCTACGAGCAGTACTTC.

This clone was observed a handful of times. This rearrangement joins TRBV2 to TRBJ2-5; tentatively, D is TRBD1 (6 bases). In germline, CDR1 is SNHLY, CDR2 FYNNEI. CDR3 length: 14 residues. Trimming pared 5 bases from V and 4 bases from J, leaving 14 bases between. The CDR3 spells CASSPQGERETQYF. DNA of the CDR3: TGTGCCAGCAGTCCACAGGGTGAGCGAGAGACCCAGTACTTC.

The gene calls are TRBV6-6 and TRBJ2-7; possibly TRBD1 for D (6 bases). The CDR3 spans 14 residues. Germline-derived CDR1 and CDR2 are MNHNY and SVGAGI (reference sequence). V lost 1 base and J lost 3, with 10 bases in between. The CDR3: CASSYYQDSYEQYF. The CDR3 nucleotides are TGTGCCAGCAGTTACTATCAGGACAGCTACGAGCAGTACTTC.

V gene TRBV7-3 combines with J gene TRBJ1-1, with D unresolved. This CDR3 comprises 14 residues. The V end was cut by 5 bases, the J end by 0 bases, with 10 bases between. The V gene's germline CDR1 is SGHTA and CDR2 FQGTGA. CDR3 nucleotides: TGTGCCAGCAGCCCCGTGACTATGAACACTGAAGCTTTCTTT. This gives the protein CASSPVTMNTEAFF.

This chain joins TRBV5-6 and TRBJ2-1, with D maybe TRBD1 (6 bases). Between the trimmed V and J ends, which lost 0 bases and 8 bases, there was a span of 18 bases. There are 16 residues in the CDR3. Germline V CDR1 and CDR2: SGHDT, YYEEEE. CDR3 sequence: CASSLDLGQSFDEQFF. CDR3 in DNA: TGTGCCAGCAGCTTGGATTTAGGACAGAGCTTCGATGAGCAGTTCTTC.

This clone was counted only a few times. The CDR3 region is CASSLTGSNQPQHF. CDR3 sequence (DNA): TGTGCCAGCAGCCTGACAGGGTCCAATCAGCCCCAGCATTTT. The chain recombines TRBV28 with TRBJ1-5, with 7 bases lining up with TRBD1. Germline CDR1 is MDHEN and CDR2 is SYDVKM. Trimming at V came to 6 bases and at J to 3 bases, leaving 5 bases not matched to a gene. The length of the CDR3 is 14 residues. Using reference TRBV28 and TRBJ1-5 for the parts outside the CDR3, the full variable domain is DVKVTQSSRYLVKRTGEKVFLECVQDMDHENMFWYRQDPGLGLRLIYFSYDVKMKEKGDIPEGYSVSREKKERFSLILESASTNQTSMYLCASSLTGSNQPQHFGDGTRLSIL.

This chain uses TRBV27 with TRBJ2-7, with D perhaps TRBD2 (6 bases). CDR1 and CDR2 (germline): MNHEY, SMNVEV (reference sequence). V lost 6 bases and J lost 4, with 19 bases in between. The CDR3 totals 15 residues. CDR3: CASRTTPTGVYEQYF. The CDR3 DNA is TGTGCCAGCAGAACTACCCCCACGGGAGTATACGAGCAGTACTTC.

The CDR3 protein is CASSLAGGLAGGPNEQFF. CDR3 bases: TGCGCCAGCAGCTTGGCCGGGGGACTAGCGGGAGGGCCCAATGAGCAGTTCTTC. The chain uses TRBV5-1 and TRBJ2-1, with TRBD2 matching 16 bases. Trimming cost V 0 bases and J 6 bases; bases outside gene matches: 6. Looked up from germline, CDR1 is SGHRS and CDR2 is YFSETQ. This CDR3 spans 18 amino acids. Full variable domain (missing parts from reference TRBV5-1 and TRBJ2-1): KAGVTQTPRYLIKTRGQQVTLSCSPISGHRSVSWYQQTPGQGLQFLFEYFSETQRNKGNFPGRFSGRQFSNSRSEMNVSTLELGDSALYLCASSLAGGLAGGPNEQFFGPGTRLTVL.

The V gene is TRBV6-1, the J gene TRBJ1-5; D is perhaps TRBD1 (5 bases). The germline V gene encodes CDR1 MNHNS and CDR2 SASEGT. CDR3 length: 17 residues. V shed 3 bases and J shed 7 bases, with 22 bases lying between them. For the CDR3, the DNA is TGTGCCAGCAGTGATCGTCAAACAGGTCTTTTTGGGCAGCCCCAGCATTTT. It codes for CASSDRQTGLFGQPQHF.

J is TRBJ2-7 and V is TRBV7-7; D is perhaps TRBD2 (7 bases). The length of the CDR3 is 15 residues. Germline V gene sequence: CDR1 SSHAT, CDR2 FNYEAQ (reference sequence). V was shortened by 2 bases and J by 2 bases, with 13 bases between the two germline ends. CDR3 loop: CASSLREGGTYEQYF. DNA of the CDR3: TGTGCCAGCAGCTTACGCGAGGGGGGGACCTACGAGCAGTACTTC.

This clone has a single count. The chain has TRBV9 and TRBJ2-7; TRBD2 matches at 8 bases. Germline V CDR1 and CDR2: SGDLS, YYNGEE. The CDR3 totals 14 residues. Trimming at V came to 0 bases and at J to 3 bases, leaving 2 bases not matched to a gene. This CDR3 reads CASSVAGGIYEQYF. The CDR3 DNA sequence: TGTGCCAGCAGCGTAGCGGGGGGGATCTACGAGCAGTACTTC. The variable domain in full, with the rest retrieved from reference TRBV9 and TRBJ2-7, is DSGVTQTPKHLITATGQRVTLRCSPRSGDLSVYWYQQSLDQGLQFLIQYYNGEERAKGNILERFSAQQFPDLHSELNLSSLELGDSALYFCASSVAGGIYEQYFGPGTRLTVT.

The chain joins TRBV6-1 to TRBJ2-2; 8 bases agree with TRBD2. With V trimmed by 6 bases and J by 4 bases, 7 bases remained unmatched. The CDR3 loop spans 15 amino acids. CDR1 and CDR2 (germline): MNHNS, SASEGT. The CDR3 protein is CASRPIAGTTGELFF. The CDR3 nucleotides are TGTGCCAGCAGGCCCATAGCGGGGACCACCGGGGAGCTGTTTTTT.

This sequence joins TRBV11-3 and TRBJ2-1; 8 positions match TRBD1. The ends lost 5 bases at V and 6 bases at J; junction bases unmatched: 3. This CDR3 region has 13 residues. The germline gives CDR1 SGHNT, CDR2 YENEEA. The CDR3 loop reads CASSRQGRNEQFF. CDR3 DNA: TGTGCCAGCAGCCGACAGGGGCGCAATGAGCAGTTCTTC.

This clone was seen once. The CDR3 reads CASSPDRVGELFF. In DNA form, the CDR3 reads TGTGCCAGTAGTCCGGACAGGGTAGGGGAGCTGTTTTTT. V is TRBV19 and J is TRBJ2-2, with 8 bases identical to TRBD1. There are 13 residues in the CDR3. The germline V gene has CDR1 LNHDA and CDR2 SQIVND (reference sequence). V was pared by 5 bases and J by 8 bases, with 4 bases of the junction left unmatched.

The chain uses TRBV30 and TRBJ2-5, with 8 bases lining up with TRBD2. The V gene end was trimmed by 4 bases and the J gene end by 7 bases; junction bases not matched to a gene: 11. The V gene's germline CDR1 is GTSNPN and CDR2 SVGIG (reference sequence). This CDR3 has 14 amino acids. DNA for the CDR3: TGTGCCTGGAACCCTAGGGGACTAGAAGGGACCCAGTACTTC. Translated, it gives CAWNPRGLEGTQYF.

The chain employs TRBV7-2 and TRBJ2-2; 9 bases line up with TRBD2. Germline values: CDR1 SGHTA, CDR2 FQGNSA. The CDR3 sequence is 19 residues long. The V segment lost 2 bases and the J segment 6 bases; nucleotides outside the gene matches: 16. CDR3 sequence reads: CASSLKLSLRGTSPGELFF. In nucleotides, the CDR3 is TGTGCCAGCAGCTTAAAGTTGTCCCTTCGAGGGACTAGCCCCGGGGAGCTGTTTTTT.

The chain employs TRBV19 and TRBJ2-1; 14 bases line up with TRBD2. V gave up 6 bases and J gave up 8 bases; unmatched junction bases: 12. The germline V gene has CDR1 LNHDA and CDR2 SQIVND (reference sequence). This CDR3 spans 17 amino acids. CDR3: CASSRSLGTSGSYEQFF. As DNA, the CDR3 is TGTGCCAGTAGCCGTAGCCTCGGGACTAGCGGGAGCTATGAGCAGTTCTTC.

The J gene is TRBJ2-2, the V gene TRBV7-9; D is perhaps TRBD2 (5 bases). The CDR3 runs 14 residues. The germline V gene encodes CDR1 SEHNR and CDR2 FQNEAQ (reference sequence). V was trimmed by 5 bases and J by 7 bases, leaving 14 bases between them. The CDR3 loop reads CASSPLSGIGELFF. The DNA of the CDR3 is TGTGCCAGCAGCCCCCTCTCGGGGATCGGGGAGCTGTTTTTT.

This clone has a single count. Within the sample, other DNA sequences also encode this same CDR3. V gene TRBV5-1 combines with J gene TRBJ1-1; TRBD1 might be the D (5 bases). CDR3 length equals 14 residues. Germline assignment: CDR1 SGHRS and CDR2 YFSETQ. The V end lost 2 bases, the J end lost 0 bases, and 8 bases lay between the germline ends. The CDR3 reads CASSFPGMNTEAFF. The CDR3 DNA is TGCGCCAGCAGCTTTCCAGGGATGAACACTGAAGCTTTCTTT.

The rearrangement uses TRBV5-1 and TRBJ2-2; a possible D gene is TRBD1 (5 bases). Trimming removed 4 bases at V and 1 base at J, with 11 bases between. Germline CDR1 is SGHRS and CDR2 is YFSETQ. The CDR3 has 15 residues. The CDR3 loop reads CASSRADRNTGELFF. In DNA, the CDR3 is TGCGCCAGCAGCCGAGCTGACAGGAACACCGGGGAGCTGTTTTTT.

Turning to this clone: An end of the junction does not agree with germline; a read error may underlie this. The genes are TRBV29-1 and TRBJ1-2; weak D call: TRBD1 (5 bases). Germline CDR1 and CDR2: SQVTM and ANQGSEA. CDR3 size: 15 residues. In DNA, the CDR3 is TGCAGCGTAAGCGGGGGTGTAGTAGAGTGGTATGGCTACGCCTTC. Its protein is CSVSGGVVEWYGYAF.

J is TRBJ2-2 and V is TRBV4-2; 13 nucleotides agree with TRBD2. Germline assignment: CDR1 LGHNA and CDR2 YNFKEQ. The CDR3 sequence is 16 residues long. With V trimmed by 8 bases and J by 6 bases, 9 bases remained unmatched. CDR3 bases: TGTGCCAGCTCCGGAGGACTAGCGGGAGCGTCCGGGGAGCTGTTTTTT. This translates into CASSGGLAGASGELFF.

The chain uses TRBV2 and TRBJ1-3; D is uncertain. The V gene's germline CDR1 is SNHLY and CDR2 FYNNEI. Trimming left V 6 bases short and J 0 bases short, with 12 bases between. This CDR3 comprises 15 residues. The CDR3 region is CASSPTESSGNTIYF. The DNA of the CDR3 is TGTGCCAGCAGCCCGACGGAAAGCTCTGGAAACACCATATATTTT. Combining the CDR3 with reference TRBV2 and TRBJ1-3 gives the whole variable domain EPEVTQTPSHQVTQMGQEVILRCVPISNHLYFYWYRQILGQKVEFLVSFYNNEISEKSEIFDDQFSVERPDGSNFTLKIRSTKLEDSAMYFCASSPTESSGNTIYFGEGSWLTVV.

This rearrangement joins TRBV5-6 to TRBJ2-5; D is ambiguous. This CDR3 has 15 amino acids. Germline CDR1 is SGHDT and CDR2 is YYEEEE. V was clipped by 1 base and J by 5 bases, with 15 bases between them. The CDR3 spells CASSLRNAGRETQYF. In nucleotides, the CDR3 is TGTGCCAGCAGCTTGCGCAACGCTGGGCGGGAGACCCAGTACTTC. The full variable domain, rest sourced from reference TRBV5-6 and TRBJ2-5, is DAGVTQSPTHLIKTRGQQVTLRCSPKSGHDTVSWYQQALGQGPQFIFQYYEEEERQRGNFPDRFSGHQFPNYSSELNVNALLLGDSALYLCASSLRNAGRETQYFGPGTRLLVL.